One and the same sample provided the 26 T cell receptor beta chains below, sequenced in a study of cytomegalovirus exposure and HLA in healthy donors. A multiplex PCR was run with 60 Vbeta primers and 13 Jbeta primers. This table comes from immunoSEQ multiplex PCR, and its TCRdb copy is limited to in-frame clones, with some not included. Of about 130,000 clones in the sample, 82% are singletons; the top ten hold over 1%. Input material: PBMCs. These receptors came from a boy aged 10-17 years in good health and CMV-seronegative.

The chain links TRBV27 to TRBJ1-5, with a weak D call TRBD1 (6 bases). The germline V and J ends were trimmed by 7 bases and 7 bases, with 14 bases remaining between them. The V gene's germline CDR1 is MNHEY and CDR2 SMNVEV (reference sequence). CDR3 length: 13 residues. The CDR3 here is CASTLKGVQPQHF. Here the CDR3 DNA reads TGTGCCAGCACCCTAAAGGGGGTCCAGCCCCAGCATTTT.

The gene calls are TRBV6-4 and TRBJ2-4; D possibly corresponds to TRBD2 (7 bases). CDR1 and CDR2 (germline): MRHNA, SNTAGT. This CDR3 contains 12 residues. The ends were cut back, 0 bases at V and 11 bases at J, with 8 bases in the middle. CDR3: CASSDSGGLQYF. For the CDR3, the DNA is TGTGCCAGCAGTGACTCGGGGGGGCTTCAGTACTTC.

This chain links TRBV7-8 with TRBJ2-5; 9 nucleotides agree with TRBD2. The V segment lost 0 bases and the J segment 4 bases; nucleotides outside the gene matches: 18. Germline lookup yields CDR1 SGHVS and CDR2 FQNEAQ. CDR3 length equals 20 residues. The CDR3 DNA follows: TGTGCCAGCAGCTTAGCGCAGCTGGGAGTGGCGGGAGGGCCTCGAGAGACCCAGTACTTC. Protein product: CASSLAQLGVAGGPRETQYF. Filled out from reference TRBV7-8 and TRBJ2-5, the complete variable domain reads GAGVSQSPRYKVAKRGQDVALRCDPISGHVSLFWYQQALGQGPEFLTYFQNEAQLDKSGLPSDRFFAERPEGSVSTLKIQRTQQEDSAVYLCASSLAQLGVAGGPRETQYFGPGTRLLVL.

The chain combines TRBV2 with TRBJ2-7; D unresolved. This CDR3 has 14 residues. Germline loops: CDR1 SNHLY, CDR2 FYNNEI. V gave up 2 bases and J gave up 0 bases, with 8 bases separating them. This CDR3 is CASSEPGFSYEQYF. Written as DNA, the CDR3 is TGTGCCAGCAGTGAACCAGGTTTCTCCTACGAGCAGTACTTC.

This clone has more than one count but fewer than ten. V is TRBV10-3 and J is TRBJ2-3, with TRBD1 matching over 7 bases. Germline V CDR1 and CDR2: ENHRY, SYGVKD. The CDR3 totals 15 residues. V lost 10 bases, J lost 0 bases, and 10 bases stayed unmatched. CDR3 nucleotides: TGTGCCACAGGGTGGGACAGCCCTAGCACAGATACGCAGTATTTT. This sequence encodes CATGWDSPSTDTQYF.

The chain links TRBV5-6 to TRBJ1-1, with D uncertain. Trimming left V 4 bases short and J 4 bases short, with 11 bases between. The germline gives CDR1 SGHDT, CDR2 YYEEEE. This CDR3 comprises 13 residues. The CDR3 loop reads CASSAREITEAFF. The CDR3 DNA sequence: TGTGCCAGCAGCGCTAGGGAGATCACTGAAGCTTTCTTT.

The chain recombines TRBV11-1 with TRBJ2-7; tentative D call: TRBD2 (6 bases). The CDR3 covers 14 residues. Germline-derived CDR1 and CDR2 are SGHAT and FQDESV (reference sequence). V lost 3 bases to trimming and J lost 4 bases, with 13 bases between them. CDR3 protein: CASSFQRASYEQYF. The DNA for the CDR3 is TGTGCCAGCAGCTTCCAGCGGGCCTCTTACGAGCAGTACTTC.

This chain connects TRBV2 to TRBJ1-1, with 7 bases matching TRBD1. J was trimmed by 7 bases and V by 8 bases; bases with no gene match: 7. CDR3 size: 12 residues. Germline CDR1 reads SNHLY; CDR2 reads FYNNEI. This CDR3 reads CASLRDSREAFF. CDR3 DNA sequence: TGTGCCAGCCTACGGGACAGCCGTGAAGCTTTCTTT.

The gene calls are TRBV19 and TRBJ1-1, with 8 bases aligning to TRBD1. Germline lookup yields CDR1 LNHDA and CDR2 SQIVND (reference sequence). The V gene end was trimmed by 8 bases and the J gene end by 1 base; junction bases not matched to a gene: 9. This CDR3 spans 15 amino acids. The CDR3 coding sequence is TGTGCCAGTTCAGCAGGGGGCGGAACGAACACTGAAGCTTTCTTT. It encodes CASSAGGGTNTEAFF.

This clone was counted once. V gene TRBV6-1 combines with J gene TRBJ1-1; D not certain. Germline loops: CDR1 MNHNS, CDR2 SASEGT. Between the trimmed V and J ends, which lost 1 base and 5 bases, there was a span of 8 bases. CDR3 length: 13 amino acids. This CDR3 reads CASSEVRRTEAFF. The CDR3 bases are TGTGCCAGCAGTGAAGTTCGCAGGACTGAAGCTTTCTTT.

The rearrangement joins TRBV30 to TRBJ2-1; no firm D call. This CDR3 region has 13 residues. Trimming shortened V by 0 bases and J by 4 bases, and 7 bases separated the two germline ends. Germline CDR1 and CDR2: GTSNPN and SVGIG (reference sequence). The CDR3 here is CAWSVLDYNEQFF. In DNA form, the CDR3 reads TGTGCCTGGAGTGTTTTAGATTACAATGAGCAGTTCTTC.

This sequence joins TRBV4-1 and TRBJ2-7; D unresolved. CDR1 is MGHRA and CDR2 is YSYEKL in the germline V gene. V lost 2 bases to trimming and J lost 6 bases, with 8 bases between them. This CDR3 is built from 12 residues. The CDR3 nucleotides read TGCGCCAGCAGCCAAACGGCTAGCGAGCAGTACTTC. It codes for CASSQTASEQYF.

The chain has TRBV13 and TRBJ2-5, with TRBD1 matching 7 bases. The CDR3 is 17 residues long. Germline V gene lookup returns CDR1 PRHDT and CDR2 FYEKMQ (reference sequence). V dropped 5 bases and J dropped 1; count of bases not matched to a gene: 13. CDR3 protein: CASSPGKGQAIQETQYF. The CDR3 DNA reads TGTGCCAGCAGCCCTGGGAAAGGACAGGCGATCCAAGAGACCCAGTACTTC.

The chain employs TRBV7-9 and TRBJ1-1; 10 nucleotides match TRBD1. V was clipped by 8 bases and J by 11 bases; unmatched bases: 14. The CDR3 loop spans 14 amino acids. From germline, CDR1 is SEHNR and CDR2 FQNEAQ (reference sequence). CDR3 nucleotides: TGTGCCAGCGAGGAGACAGGGGGCTTACGTAATGCTTTCTTT. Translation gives CASEETGGLRNAFF.

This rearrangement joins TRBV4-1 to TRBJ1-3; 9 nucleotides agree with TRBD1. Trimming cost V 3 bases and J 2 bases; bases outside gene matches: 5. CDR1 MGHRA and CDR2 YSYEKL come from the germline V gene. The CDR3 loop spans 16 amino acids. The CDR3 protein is CASSQPGQGAGNTIYF. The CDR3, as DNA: TGCGCCAGCAGCCAGCCGGGACAGGGAGCTGGAAACACCATATATTTT.

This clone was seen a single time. The chain's CDR3 is CAWSEGIIGDTEAFF. The CDR3 nucleotides are TGTGCCTGGAGTGAGGGGATAATAGGAGACACTGAAGCTTTCTTT. The chain has TRBV30 and TRBJ1-1, with a weak D call TRBD1 (5 bases). CDR1 and CDR2 (germline): GTSNPN, SVGIG (reference sequence). The CDR3 runs to 15 residues. The V gene lost 1 base and the J gene lost 3 bases, with 15 bases spanning the gap.

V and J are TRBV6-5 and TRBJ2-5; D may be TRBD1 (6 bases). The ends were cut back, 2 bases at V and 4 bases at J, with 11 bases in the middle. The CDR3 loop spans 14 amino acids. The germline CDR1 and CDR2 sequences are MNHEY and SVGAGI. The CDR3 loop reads CASSYLDRLETQYF. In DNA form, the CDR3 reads TGTGCCAGCAGTTACCTTGACAGGTTAGAGACCCAGTACTTC.

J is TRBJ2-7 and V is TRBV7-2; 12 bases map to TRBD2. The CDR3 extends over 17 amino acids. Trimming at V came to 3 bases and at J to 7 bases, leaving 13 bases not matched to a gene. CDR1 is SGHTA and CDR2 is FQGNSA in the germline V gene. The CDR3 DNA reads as TGTGCCAGCAGCTTCGGGCCCGGACTAGCGGGGCTGGGAGAGCAGTACTTC. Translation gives CASSFGPGLAGLGEQYF.

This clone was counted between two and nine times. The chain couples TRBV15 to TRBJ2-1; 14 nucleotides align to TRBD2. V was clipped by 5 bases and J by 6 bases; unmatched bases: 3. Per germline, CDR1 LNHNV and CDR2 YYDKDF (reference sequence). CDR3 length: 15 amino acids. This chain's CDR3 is CATSPGTSGGNEQFF. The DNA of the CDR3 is TGTGCCACCAGCCCCGGGACTAGCGGGGGCAATGAGCAGTTCTTC. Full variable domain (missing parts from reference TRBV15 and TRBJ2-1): DAMVIQNPRYQVTQFGKPVTLSCSQTLNHNVMYWYQQKSSQAPKLLFHYYDKDFNNEADTPDNFQSRRPNTSFCFLDIRSPGLGDTAMYLCATSPGTSGGNEQFFGPGTRLTVL.

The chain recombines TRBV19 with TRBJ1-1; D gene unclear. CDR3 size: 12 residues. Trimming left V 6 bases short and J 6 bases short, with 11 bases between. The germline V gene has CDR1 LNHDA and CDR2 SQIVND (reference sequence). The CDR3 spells CASSFSRAEAFF. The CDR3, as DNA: TGTGCCAGTAGCTTCTCGAGGGCTGAAGCTTTCTTT.

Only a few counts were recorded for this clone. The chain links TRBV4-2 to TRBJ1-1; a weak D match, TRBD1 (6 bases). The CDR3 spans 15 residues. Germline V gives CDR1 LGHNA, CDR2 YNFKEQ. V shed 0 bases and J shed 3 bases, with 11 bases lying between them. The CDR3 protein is CASSQEGAGYTEAFF. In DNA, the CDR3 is TGTGCCAGCAGCCAAGAGGGGGCCGGGTACACTGAAGCTTTCTTT.

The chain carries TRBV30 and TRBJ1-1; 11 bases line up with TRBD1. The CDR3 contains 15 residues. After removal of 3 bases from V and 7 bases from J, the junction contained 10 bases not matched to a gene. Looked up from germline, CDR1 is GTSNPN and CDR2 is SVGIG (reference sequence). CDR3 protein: CAWRDPGQGDGEAFF. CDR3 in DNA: TGTGCCTGGAGAGACCCGGGACAGGGGGATGGTGAAGCTTTCTTT. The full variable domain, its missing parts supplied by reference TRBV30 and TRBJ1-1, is SQTIHQWPATLVQPVGSPLSLECTVEGTSNPNLYWYRQAAGRGLQLLFYSVGIGQISSEVPQNLSASRPQDRQFILSSKKLLLSDSGFYLCAWRDPGQGDGEAFFGQGTRLTVV.

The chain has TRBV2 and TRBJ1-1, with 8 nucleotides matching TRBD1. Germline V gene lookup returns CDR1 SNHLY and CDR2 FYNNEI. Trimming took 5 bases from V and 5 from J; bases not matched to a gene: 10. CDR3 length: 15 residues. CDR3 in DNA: TGTGCCAGCAGTCCGTGGACAGGGCTGAGAACTGAAGCTTTCTTT. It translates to CASSPWTGLRTEAFF.

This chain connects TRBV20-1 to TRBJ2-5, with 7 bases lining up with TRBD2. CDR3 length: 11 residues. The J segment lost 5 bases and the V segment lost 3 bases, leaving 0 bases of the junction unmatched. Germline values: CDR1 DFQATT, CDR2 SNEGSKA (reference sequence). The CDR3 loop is CSASGGETQYF. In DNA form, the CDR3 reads TGCAGTGCTAGCGGGGGGGAGACCCAGTACTTC.

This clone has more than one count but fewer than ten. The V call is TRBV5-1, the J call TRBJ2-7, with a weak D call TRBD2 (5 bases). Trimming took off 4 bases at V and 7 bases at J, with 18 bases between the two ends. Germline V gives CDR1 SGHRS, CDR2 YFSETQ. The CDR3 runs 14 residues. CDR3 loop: CASSPSRLGGEQYF. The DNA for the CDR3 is TGCGCCAGCAGCCCCTCTAGGCTTGGAGGTGAGCAGTACTTC.

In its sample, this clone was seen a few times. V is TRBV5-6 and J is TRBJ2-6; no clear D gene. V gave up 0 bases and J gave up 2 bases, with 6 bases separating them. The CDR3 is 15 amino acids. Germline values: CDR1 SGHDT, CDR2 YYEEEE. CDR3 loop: CASSLVVTGANVLTF. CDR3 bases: TGTGCCAGCAGCTTGGTAGTGACTGGGGCCAACGTCCTGACTTTC.